This T cell receptor (beta chain) was sequenced in a study of T cell repertoires in cytomegalovirus infection (dated by TCRdb to about 2019). As for the study more broadly: Donor HLA type was relevant to the analysis, because carriage of CMV infection together with the matching HLA type was indicated by public TCR beta signatures.

As concerns this clonotype: No antigen is known for it. Base qualities are missing; no much larger clone stands one base away.

Results the study describes overall, beyond this receptor: In both this cohort and an independent cohort of several hundred donors, the cumulative frequency of public TCR beta family members distinguished carriers of CMV infection plus the relevant HLA type. The ex vivo response was dominated by HLA-C-restricted CMV-specific TCR beta clonotypes, which also provided the single most frequent clonotype in two of eight donors.

Trimming removed 6 bases from V and 2 bases from J, leaving 10 bases between the germline ends. Taken from cysteine to phenylalanine, the CDR3 has 12 residues. The CDR3 DNA has 36 bases and is translated from base 1. Looking up the germline V gene yields CDR1 SQVTM and CDR2 ANQGSEA. The sequencer was an Illumina HiSeq 1500. TCRdb took the public reads, trimmed them with fastp at Q25, ran MiXCR for clone calling and kept in-frame beta chains. Rows with one shared CDR3 protein collapse into an entry with the most common genes and DNA. The sample table lists approximately 140,000 distinct CDR3 sequences, 8% to 9% of them with a count of one. The leading ten clones occupy over 9.5% of the sample.

The sequenced material came from PBMCs. This clonotype was sampled from a human donor in good health (CMV status not recorded). Some clones in this sample may be carry-over from other donors' samples. The chain employs TRBV29-1 and TRBJ1-2, with a tentative D gene TRBD1 over 6 matching bases. The DNA reads TGCAGCGTAATGGGGGCGAACTATGGCTACACCTTC. It is translated as CSVMGANYGYTF.